This TCR beta chain was found in a study of cytomegalovirus exposure and HLA in healthy donors. Overall study results and limits: In a later analysis, V- and J-gene trimming of beta chains associated with a DCLRE1C missense variant, replicated independently. Upon later analysis, TCR association rates were observed to vary by HLA locus, being highest for DRB1 and lowest for HLA-C. Using a false discovery rate of 0.05, a later analysis showed that 15,000 to 20,000 TCR beta sequences were associated with HLA alleles. About 87% or about 30% of the time was how often most TCR beta V segments were productive, according to an earlier analysis.

The primer mix had 60 Vbeta and 13 Jbeta primers. Only in-frame clones appear in the TCRdb table, and some are missing; sequencing was by immunoSEQ multiplex PCR. The sample consists of about 160,000 clones, more than 65% of them appearing once. Comments on this clone: Antigen specificity is unknown.

The CDR3 extends over 17 amino acids. Germline V gene lookup returns CDR1 SGHRS and CDR2 YFSETQ. With 4 bases removed from V and 4 bases from J, the gap between germline ends came to 22 bases. J is TRBJ2-3 and V is TRBV5-1; possibly TRBD2 for D (7 bases). The TCR was taken from a woman aged 45 to 65 in good health and CMV-seronegative. The sample consisted of PBMCs. The CDR3 region is CASSPPVGGAVPDTQYF. In nucleotides, the CDR3 is TGCGCCAGCAGCCCCCCGGTTGGGGGGGCCGTTCCAGATACGCAGTATTTT.